The present entry profiles one T cell receptor beta chain with its context. This entry is derived from a study of blood T cell repertoires in COVID-19. Background on the study: Sites in the United States, Italy and Spain provided acute and convalescent COVID-19 samples.

The CDR3 covers 15 residues. Germline V lookup: CDR1 SGHTA, CDR2 FQGNSA. V lost 3 bases, J lost 5 bases, and 7 bases stayed unmatched. Only in-frame clones appear in the TCRdb table, and some are missing; sequencing was by immunoSEQ multiplex PCR. The top ten clones hold 2.5% to 3% of a sample with fewer than 400,000 clones, over 70% of them seen once. The chain combines TRBV7-2 with TRBJ1-5, with 7 bases identical to TRBD1. The sample taken for sequencing was peripheral blood. The sequence came from a man younger than 45 with active or convalescent COVID-19. The DNA for the CDR3 is TGTGCCAGCAGCTTCGTCGGACAGGCAGATCAGCCCCAGCATTTT. It yields the protein CASSFVGQADQPQHF.